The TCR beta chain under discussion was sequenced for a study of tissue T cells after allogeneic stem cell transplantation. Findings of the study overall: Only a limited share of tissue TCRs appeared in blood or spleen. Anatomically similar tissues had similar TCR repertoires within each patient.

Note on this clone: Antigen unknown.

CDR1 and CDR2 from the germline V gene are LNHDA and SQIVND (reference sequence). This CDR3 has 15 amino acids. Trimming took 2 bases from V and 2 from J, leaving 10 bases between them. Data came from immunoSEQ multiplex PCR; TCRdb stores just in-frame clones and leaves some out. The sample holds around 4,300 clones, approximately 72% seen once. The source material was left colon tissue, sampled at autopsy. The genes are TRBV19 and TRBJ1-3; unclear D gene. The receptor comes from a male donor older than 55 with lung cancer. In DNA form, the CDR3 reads TGTGCCAGTAGTATACCCCGGCAGGCTGGAAACACCATATATTTT. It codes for CASSIPRQAGNTIYF. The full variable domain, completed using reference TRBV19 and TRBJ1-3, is DGGITQSPKYLFRKEGQNVTLSCEQNLNHDAMYWYRQDPGQGLRLIYYSQIVNDFQKGDIAEGYSVSREKKESFPLTVTSAQKNPTAFYLCASSIPRQAGNTIYFGEGSWLTVV.